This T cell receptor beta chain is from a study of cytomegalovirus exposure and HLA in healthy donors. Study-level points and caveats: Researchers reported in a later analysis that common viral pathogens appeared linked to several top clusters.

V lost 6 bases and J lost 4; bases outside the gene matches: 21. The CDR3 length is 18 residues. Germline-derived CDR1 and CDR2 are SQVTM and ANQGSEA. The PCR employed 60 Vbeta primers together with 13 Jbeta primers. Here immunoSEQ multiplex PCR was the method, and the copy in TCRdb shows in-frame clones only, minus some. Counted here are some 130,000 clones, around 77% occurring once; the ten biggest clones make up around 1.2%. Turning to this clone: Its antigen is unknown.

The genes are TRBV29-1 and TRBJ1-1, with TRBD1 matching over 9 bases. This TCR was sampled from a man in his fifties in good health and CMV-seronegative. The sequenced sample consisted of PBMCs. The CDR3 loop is CSVQRSDRGSSWTTEAFF. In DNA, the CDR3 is TGCAGCGTCCAGCGCTCAGACAGGGGGTCGAGCTGGACCACTGAAGCTTTCTTT. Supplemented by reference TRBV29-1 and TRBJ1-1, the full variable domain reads SAVISQKPSRDICQRGTSLTIQCQVDSQVTMMFWYRQQPGQSLTLIATANQGSEATYESGFVIDKFPISRPNLTFSTLTVSNMSPEDSSIYLCSVQRSDRGSSWTTEAFFGQGTRLTVV.